This is a list of T cell receptor beta chains from one sample in a study of T-cell reconstitution after alpha-beta-depleted transplantation in children. Each CDR3 protein is one row after TCRdb ran MiXCR on the PCR reads. The data hold fewer than 550,000 distinct CDR3 sequences, with 11% observed a single time. Specimen: PBMCs from the stem cell graft donor, collected from the stem cell graft. These TCRs come from a human donor who donated a stem cell graft to a child with acute myeloid leukemia. CDR3s include the opening cysteine and the closing phenylalanine or tryptophan. Each record gives: V gene, J gene, CDR3 length, CDR3 protein.

TRBV15	TRBJ2-5	17	CATSKEMLLAGAETQYF
TRBV5-1	TRBJ2-1	15	CASSLGVRVGNEQFF
TRBV10-3	TRBJ1-5	14	CAISGGQGHQPQHF
TRBV7-2	TRBJ2-1	15	CASSLARRGVQEQFF
TRBV12-3/TRBV12-4	TRBJ2-7	15	CASSSVAGPSYEQYF
TRBV12-3/TRBV12-4	TRBJ2-7	14	CASSHRTPGYEQYF
TRBV5-5	TRBJ2-2	15	CASSLKSRDTGELFF
TRBV6-5	TRBJ2-2	13	CASSFNTGGELFF
TRBV25-1	TRBJ1-1	15	CASSELRQGGTEAFF
TRBV7-9	TRBJ1-1	14	CASSLTGKDTEAFF
TRBV20-1	TRBJ1-6	14	CSARRSEINSPLHF
TRBV7-2	TRBJ2-2	17	CASSSRPALSNTGELFF
TRBV7-2	TRBJ1-1	13	CASSLLKGTEAFF
TRBV15	TRBJ2-5	17	CATSPRGGQMVGETQYF
TRBV2	TRBJ1-1	17	CASTLPGQGSLNTEAFF
TRBV5-1	TRBJ2-6	19	CASSKFARTLLSGANVLTF
TRBV5-1	TRBJ2-3	15	CASSPGTGGADTQYF
TRBV11-2	TRBJ2-1	14	CASSLDRVYNEQFF